This TCR beta chain is drawn from a study of blood T cell repertoires in COVID-19. Across the study: COVID-19 samples from acute and convalescent phases originated in the United States, Italy and Spain.

The CDR3 runs to 14 residues. Between the trimmed V and J ends, which lost 4 bases and 5 bases, there was a span of 11 bases. From germline, CDR1 is MNHEY and CDR2 SVGAGI. This table comes from immunoSEQ multiplex PCR, and its TCRdb copy is limited to in-frame clones, with some not included. The sample contains around 17,000 clones, around 88% of which appear only once. This chain uses TRBV6-5 with TRBJ1-4, with no clear D. The receptor's source is a human donor in a cohort sampled during active COVID-19. The sequencing sample was made of peripheral blood. The CDR3, as DNA: TGTGCCAGCAGTTCCGGGTCCCCCAATGAAAAACTGTTTTTT. It specifies CASSSGSPNEKLFF.